The 29 T cell receptor beta chains reported below all come from one sample, sequenced in a study of shared clonotypes between healthy human individuals. Generated by immunoSEQ multiplex PCR, the TCRdb table keeps only in-frame clones and is missing some. The sample carries 2.3 million or so clones, roughly 93% recorded once. The sample comprised naive CD4+ T cells from PBMCs. As to subset: CD45RA+ positively selected. The receptors come from a man aged 18 to 29 in good health. Some clones in this sample may be carry-over from other donors' samples.

The genes are TRBV7-3 and TRBJ2-1, with 10 bases fitting TRBD1. CDR1 and CDR2 (germline): SGHTA, FQGTGA. The CDR3 extends over 15 amino acids. V lost 6 bases to trimming and J lost 0 bases; unmatched junction nucleotides: 2. The CDR3 nucleotides read TGTGCCAGCAGTCGGACAGGGGGCTCCTACAATGAGCAGTTCTTC. It yields the protein CASSRTGGSYNEQFF.

V usage is TRBV27 and J usage is TRBJ1-1, with 9 bases that match TRBD1. The CDR3 covers 16 residues. J was trimmed by 2 bases and V by 4 bases; bases with no gene match: 8. Germline V gene lookup returns CDR1 MNHEY and CDR2 SMNVEV (reference sequence). CDR3 sequence: CASSSLGTGLNTEAFF. The CDR3 DNA follows: TGTGCCAGCAGTTCCCTCGGGACAGGGCTAAACACTGAAGCTTTCTTT.

The rearrangement links TRBV19 to TRBJ1-5; no definite D call. The CDR3 contains 13 residues. V was pared by 5 bases and J by 7 bases, with 12 bases between. CDR1 is LNHDA, CDR2 SQIVND, per germline (reference sequence). CDR3 amino acids: CASSLTLRQPQHF. The CDR3 DNA follows: TGTGCCAGTAGTCTGACTCTCAGGCAGCCCCAGCATTTT. Combining the CDR3 with reference TRBV19 and TRBJ1-5 gives the whole variable domain DGGITQSPKYLFRKEGQNVTLSCEQNLNHDAMYWYRQDPGQGLRLIYYSQIVNDFQKGDIAEGYSVSREKKESFPLTVTSAQKNPTAFYLCASSLTLRQPQHFGDGTRLSIL.

The chain uses TRBV28 and TRBJ2-2; D unresolved. The CDR3 has 11 amino acids. The V end was cut by 3 bases, the J end by 12 bases, with 8 bases between. In germline, CDR1 is MDHEN, CDR2 SYDVKM. The CDR3 bases are TGTGCCAGCAGTTTGCCCCCCCAGCTGTTTTTT. Protein product: CASSLPPQLFF.

The CDR3 nucleotides read TGTGCCAGCAGCCGCAGTCGGAGCACCTCCTCCTACGAGCAGTACTTC. This codes for CASSRSRSTSSYEQYF. The rearrangement joins TRBV7-2 to TRBJ2-7, with D unclear. The germline V and J ends were trimmed by 5 bases and 0 bases, with 17 bases remaining between them. Germline V gene data show CDR1 as SGHTA and CDR2 as FQGNSA. The CDR3 totals 16 residues.

The V gene is TRBV28, the J gene TRBJ1-2; D not resolved. Germline V gene sequence: CDR1 MDHEN, CDR2 SYDVKM. The V end was cut by 2 bases, the J end by 8 bases, with 18 bases between. The CDR3 runs to 15 residues. In DNA, the CDR3 is TGTGCCAGCAGTTTAGTTCGGAACCAATTTTGGGGCTACACCTTC. Translating gives CASSLVRNQFWGYTF.

The chain joins TRBV5-1 to TRBJ2-7; no definite D call. This CDR3 spans 13 amino acids. V lost 0 bases and J lost 5, with 9 bases in between. Per germline, CDR1 SGHRS and CDR2 YFSETQ. The CDR3 reads CASSLGQRNEQYF. DNA of the CDR3: TGCGCCAGCAGCTTGGGGCAGAGGAACGAGCAGTACTTC.

The chain combines TRBV11-2 with TRBJ2-4, with D tentatively TRBD1 or TRBD2 (5 bases each). The V end lost 4 bases, the J end lost 1 base, and 8 bases lay between the germline ends. This CDR3 is 14 amino acids long. The germline gives CDR1 SGHAT, CDR2 FQNNGV. The CDR3 nucleotides read TGTGCCAGCAGCTCGGGACCCGCCAAAAACATTCAGTACTTC. Protein product: CASSSGPAKNIQYF.

The chain joins TRBV29-1 to TRBJ2-1, with 8 bases lining up with TRBD1. The CDR3 has 13 amino acids. With 8 bases clipped from V and 5 bases from J, the junction kept 8 bases outside the gene matches. CDR1 SQVTM and CDR2 ANQGSEA come from the germline V gene. The chain's CDR3 is CSPTDRENNEQFF. DNA for the CDR3: TGCAGCCCCACGGACAGGGAAAACAATGAGCAGTTCTTC.

The V gene is TRBV7-8, the J gene TRBJ2-3, with unresolved D. Germline V gives CDR1 SGHVS, CDR2 FQNEAQ. This CDR3 comprises 13 residues. Trimming shortened V by 5 bases and J by 6 bases, and 12 bases separated the two germline ends. DNA for the CDR3: TGTGCCAGCAGCCCTAGGCTCCAGGATACGCAGTATTTT. It is translated as CASSPRLQDTQYF.

The V and J genes are TRBV5-1 and TRBJ1-2; 8 bases agree with TRBD1. The germline gives CDR1 SGHRS, CDR2 YFSETQ. There are 15 residues in the CDR3. J gave up 6 bases and V 6 bases, and 13 bases lay outside the gene matches. CDR3 loop: CASTIGAGGRDGYTF. The CDR3 DNA reads TGCGCCAGCACAATCGGGGCAGGGGGCCGGGATGGCTACACCTTC.

The chain is built from TRBV2 and TRBJ2-7; D remains unclear. This CDR3 spans 13 amino acids. Per the germline V gene, CDR1 is SNHLY and CDR2 is FYNNEI. Between the trimmed V and J ends, which lost 1 base and 0 bases, there was a span of 4 bases. The chain's CDR3 is CASSEGNSYEQYF. The CDR3 nucleotides are TGTGCCAGCAGTGAAGGGAACTCCTACGAGCAGTACTTC.

This rearrangement joins TRBV18 to TRBJ2-1; 7 bases agree with TRBD2. The CDR3 covers 14 residues. CDR1 and CDR2 from the germline V gene are KGHSH and LQKENI. With 4 bases clipped from V and 4 bases from J, the junction kept 4 bases outside the gene matches. The CDR3 DNA is TGTGCCAGCTCACACACTAGCGAATACAATGAGCAGTTCTTC. Its protein is CASSHTSEYNEQFF.

This chain connects TRBV2 to TRBJ1-1; D gene uncertain. CDR3 length: 13 amino acids. Trimming left V 5 bases short and J 0 bases short, with 7 bases between. CDR1 and CDR2 (germline): SNHLY, FYNNEI. The CDR3 region has the DNA TGTGCCAGCAGTACTATAATGAACACTGAAGCTTTCTTT. It codes for CASSTIMNTEAFF.

The chain links TRBV28 to TRBJ2-7; D uncertain. Looked up from germline, CDR1 is MDHEN and CDR2 is SYDVKM. The CDR3 is 13 amino acids. The V end was cut by 3 bases, the J end by 2 bases, with 8 bases between. The CDR3 coding sequence is TGTGCCAGCAGTTTTAGGTTAGCCTACGAGCAGTACTTC. This translates into CASSFRLAYEQYF.

Points on this clone: The sample carries other DNA sequences with the same CDR3. The genes are TRBV10-3 and TRBJ1-5; 10 bases agree with TRBD1. The length of the CDR3 is 14 residues. Germline loops: CDR1 ENHRY, CDR2 SYGVKD. Trimming removed 4 bases from V and 5 bases from J; junction bases left unmatched: 2. CDR3: CAISGTGGDQPQHF. The CDR3 DNA sequence: TGTGCCATCAGTGGGACAGGGGGGGATCAGCCCCAGCATTTT.

The chain recombines TRBV10-1 with TRBJ2-1, with D possibly matching TRBD2 (6 bases). The CDR3 is made up of 15 amino acids. Trimming removed 5 bases at V and 0 bases at J, with 11 bases between. Germline CDR1 is WNHNN and CDR2 is SYGVQD (reference sequence). In DNA form, the CDR3 reads TGCGCCAGCAGTCCGACTAGTAGCTCCTACAATGAGCAGTTCTTC. This gives the protein CASSPTSSSYNEQFF.

V and J are TRBV6-6 and TRBJ2-1; 7 bases align to TRBD1. The CDR3 sequence is 16 residues long. The germline CDR1 and CDR2 sequences are MNHNY and SVGAGI (reference sequence). V trimming: 2 bases; J trimming: 1 base; junction bases outside the gene matches: 5. The CDR3 nucleotides are TGTGCCAGCAGTTACCCTAGGGACAGTTCCTACAATGAGCAGTTCTTC. It specifies CASSYPRDSSYNEQFF.

The chain links TRBV19 to TRBJ1-5; 7 positions match TRBD1. Germline V CDR1 and CDR2: LNHDA, SQIVND (reference sequence). This CDR3 has 16 amino acids. V lost 3 bases, J lost 2 bases, and 7 bases stayed unmatched. The CDR3 DNA reads TGTGCCAGTAGTATCTGGCAGGGGGAAGGCAATCAGCCCCAGCATTTT. Amino acids: CASSIWQGEGNQPQHF.

J is TRBJ2-2 and V is TRBV19; 10 nucleotides align to TRBD1. The CDR3 is 15 residues long. CDR1 and CDR2 (germline): LNHDA, SQIVND (reference sequence). V shed 9 bases and J 4 bases; nucleotides not matched to a gene: 8. The chain's CDR3 is CASHRQGAPTGELFF. CDR3 nucleotides: TGTGCCAGCCATCGACAGGGGGCGCCCACCGGGGAGCTGTTTTTT.

The rearrangement uses TRBV15 and TRBJ1-3, with D hard to call. The germline CDR1 and CDR2 sequences are LNHNV and YYDKDF (reference sequence). CDR3 length: 16 residues. Trimming stripped 0 bases from V and 6 bases from J, with 15 bases between. CDR3 in amino acids: CATSRDTTAYANTIYF. In DNA, the CDR3 is TGTGCCACCAGCAGAGATACTACGGCATACGCAAACACCATATATTTT.

A note on this clone: The sample has other DNA sequences that encode this CDR3 too. The chain couples TRBV7-2 to TRBJ2-1; TRBD2 aligns across 8 bases. J gave up 4 bases and V 1 base, and 3 bases lay outside the gene matches. The CDR3 contains 15 residues. Germline assignment: CDR1 SGHTA and CDR2 FQGNSA. The CDR3 nucleotides read TGTGCCAGCAGCTTAGATAGCGGGACATACAATGAGCAGTTCTTC. Protein product: CASSLDSGTYNEQFF.

The sample holds a few counts of this clone. The chain uses TRBV5-1 and TRBJ2-5; 10 nucleotides line up with TRBD1. J lost 3 bases, V lost 4 bases, and 6 bases had no gene match. Germline V gene lookup returns CDR1 SGHRS and CDR2 YFSETQ. This CDR3 comprises 15 residues. This CDR3 reads CASSGTGTGEETQYF. DNA for the CDR3: TGCGCCAGCAGCGGGACCGGGACAGGGGAAGAGACCCAGTACTTC.

The V gene is TRBV11-1, the J gene TRBJ2-4; 8 positions match TRBD2. The CDR3 runs 14 residues. V lost 5 bases to trimming and J lost 7 bases; unmatched junction nucleotides: 7. Per the germline V gene, CDR1 is SGHAT and CDR2 is FQDESV (reference sequence). The CDR3 region is CASSARGGSNIQYF. CDR3 coding DNA: TGTGCCAGCAGCGCCCGGGGGGGCTCGAACATTCAGTACTTC.

V is TRBV18 and J is TRBJ1-4; 7 bases align to TRBD1. The CDR3 is 15 amino acids. The ends lost 5 bases at V and 5 bases at J; junction bases unmatched: 8. Germline V gene lookup returns CDR1 KGHSH and CDR2 LQKENI. Here the CDR3 DNA reads TGTGCCAGCTCAACCGACAGGGTTGGCAATGAAAAACTGTTTTTT. Translation: CASSTDRVGNEKLFF.

This chain connects TRBV7-3 to TRBJ1-1; 7 bases map to TRBD1. Trimming removed 2 bases from V and 1 base from J; junction bases left unmatched: 4. This CDR3 contains 15 residues. From germline, CDR1 is SGHTA and CDR2 FQGTGA. In DNA form, the CDR3 reads TGTGCCAGCAGCTTATCAGGGGGTGCGAACACTGAAGCTTTCTTT. Residues: CASSLSGGANTEAFF.

This CDR3 reads CASSYNTGDRDEKLFF. CDR3 in DNA: TGTGCCAGCTCATATAACACAGGGGATCGGGATGAAAAACTGTTTTTT. V gene TRBV18 combines with J gene TRBJ1-4, with 7 bases matching TRBD1. The ends lost 5 bases at V and 6 bases at J; junction bases unmatched: 12. The CDR3 is 16 amino acids. CDR1 and CDR2 from the germline V gene are KGHSH and LQKENI.

The V call is TRBV27, the J call TRBJ2-7; D possibly corresponds to TRBD1 (6 bases). The CDR3 has 16 residues. Germline V gene data show CDR1 as MNHEY and CDR2 as SMNVEV (reference sequence). Trimming took 4 bases from V and 0 from J, leaving 16 bases between them. The CDR3 DNA sequence: TGTGCCAGCAGTTCCAGGGGAGACAGAAGCTCCTACGAGCAGTACTTC. Amino acid sequence: CASSSRGDRSSYEQYF.

Comments on this clone: Different DNA sequences within this sample yield the same CDR3. The rearrangement uses TRBV2 and TRBJ1-5; a possible D gene is TRBD1 (6 bases). CDR1 is SNHLY and CDR2 is FYNNEI in the germline V gene. V lost 3 bases to trimming and J lost 4 bases, with 7 bases between them. The CDR3 has 13 amino acids. In DNA form, the CDR3 reads TGTGCCAGCAGTGACAGGGGAAATCAGCCCCAGCATTTT. This codes for CASSDRGNQPQHF.